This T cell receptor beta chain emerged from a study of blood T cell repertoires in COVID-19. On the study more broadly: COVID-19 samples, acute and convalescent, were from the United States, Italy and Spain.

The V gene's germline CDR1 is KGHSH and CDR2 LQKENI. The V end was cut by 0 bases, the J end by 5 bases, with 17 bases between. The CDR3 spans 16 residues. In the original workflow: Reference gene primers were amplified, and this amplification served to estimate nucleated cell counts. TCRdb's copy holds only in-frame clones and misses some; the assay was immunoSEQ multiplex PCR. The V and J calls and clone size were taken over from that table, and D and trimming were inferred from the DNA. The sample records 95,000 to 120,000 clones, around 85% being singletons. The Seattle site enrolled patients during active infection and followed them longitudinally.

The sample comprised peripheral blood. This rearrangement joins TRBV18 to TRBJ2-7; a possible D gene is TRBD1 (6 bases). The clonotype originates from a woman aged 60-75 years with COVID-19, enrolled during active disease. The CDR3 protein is CASSPPDSTPRDEQYF. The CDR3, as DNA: TGTGCCAGCTCACCACCGGACAGTACTCCGCGGGACGAGCAGTACTTC.